This TCR beta chain is from a study of shared clonotypes between healthy human individuals. General study points: Only blood was sampled; tissue repertoires likely differ.

Unmatched junction bases numbered 10, after V lost 0 bases and J lost 3 bases. From germline, CDR1 is SNHLY and CDR2 FYNNEI. This CDR3 is built from 17 residues. The naive CD8 fraction comprised CD45RO-negative cells positively selected for CCR7 and excluded terminally differentiated effector memory CD45RA+ cells. The data were produced by immunoSEQ multiplex PCR, yet TCRdb's version contains in-frame clones alone and is incomplete. This sample has around 2,100,000 clones, with over 85% found just once. In its sample, this clone was seen once. Antigen specificity is unknown. This sequence joins TRBV2 and TRBJ2-7; 8 nucleotides agree with TRBD2. The receptor was isolated from a man younger than 30 in good health. Material: naive CD8+ T cells sorted from blood. CDR3 DNA: TGTGCCAGCAGTGAAGCCCCCCCAGGCGGGGGGATCTACGAGCAGTACTTC. Amino acid sequence: CASSEAPPGGGIYEQYF. The full variable domain, in which reference TRBV2 and TRBJ2-7 provide the parts outside the CDR3, is EPEVTQTPSHQVTQMGQEVILRCVPISNHLYFYWYRQILGQKVEFLVSFYNNEISEKSEIFDDQFSVERPDGSNFTLKIRSTKLEDSAMYFCASSEAPPGGGIYEQYFGPGTRLTVT.